This T cell receptor (beta chain) derives from a study of patients and donors after allogeneic stem cell transplantation (TCRdb year 2020). To prepare the library, RT-PCR was applied. Sequenced using a NextSeq 550. TCRdb reprocessed the public reads (quality trimming at Q25 with fastp, clone calling with MiXCR) and kept in-frame beta chains. Under each unique CDR3 protein, matching rows form one entry showing the most common genes and DNA. In all, the sample holds 20,000 or so distinct CDR3 sequences, and 42% of those were seen once. The ten largest clonotypes hold 60% to 85% of the sample. With regard to this clonotype: Its antigen specificity is not known. Qualities for individual bases were not recorded, and no much larger clone is one base off.

From the cysteine up to the phenylalanine, the CDR3 has a length of 15 residues. Just the 45-base CDR3 DNA is kept, in frame starting at base 1. The germline V gene (reference sequence) supplies CDR1 SGHKS and CDR2 YYEKEE. The germline V and J ends show losses of 4 bases and 6 bases respectively, and no gene match explains 12 bases of the junction. The sequencing sample was made of blood, either unsorted or a sorted T cell fraction (not recorded which). This chain joins TRBV5-5 to TRBJ1-1, with 7 bases matching TRBD1. The TCR originated in a human donor who was either an allogeneic HSCT recipient or a stem cell or donor lymphocyte infusion donor (not recorded which). It is not recorded whose cells these are; they may come from a transplant donor. The DNA sequence is TGTGCCAGCAGCAATACACAGGGGAGTTGGCCTGAAGCTTTCTTT. It translates as CASSNTQGSWPEAFF.